The T cell receptor (beta chain) described here comes from a study of shared clonotypes between healthy human individuals (dated by TCRdb to about 2020). Notes on the research overall: A couple of women and three men aged 18 to 49 years were included in the cohort. For each donor, CD4 naive and CD4 memory were each run on three plates, CD8 naive on two plates, and CD8 memory on one plate. Blood TCR repertoires of roughly five healthy adults were deeply sequenced to estimate repertoire size and the extent of clonotype sharing between individuals. To increase sequencing depth and limit assay-specific biases, TCR repertoire library preparation and sequencing were carried out by different laboratories using diverse techniques. Leukapheresis yielded between about 0.9 and 9 billion PBMCs per donor.

The donors were healthy, HIV-negative adults with no recently reported acute infections or vaccinations. Every donor was a Caucasian adult living in Nashville, Tennessee, USA. Magnetic negative selection was used to enrich CD4+ T cells, after which naive cells were positively selected on CD45RA and the negative fraction became the memory subset. Blood was obtained by leukapheresis, after which PBMCs were separated by Ficoll-Histopaque density gradient centrifugation and cryopreserved in liquid nitrogen vapor phase. Analytical flow cytometry was used to check the purity and quantity of each magnetically sorted T cell population. From each sorted fraction, genomic DNA was isolated and quantified by UV absorbance on a Nanodrop 2000c. Using the deep immunoSEQ assay, TCR CDR3 regions were amplified from genomic DNA by multiplex PCR. For each cell subset, the extracted genomic DNA was distributed evenly across all wells of several immunoSEQ 96-well plates, and each plate served as one replicate. For sorted subsets, 150 to 250 ng genomic DNA, equal to 25,000 to 35,000 T cell genomes, was loaded into each replicate PCR. Purified libraries were measured with a Qubit 3.0 fluorometer, size-checked on a Bioanalyzer 2100, and measured again with the KAPA Library Quantification kit. A separate single-read 150-cycle Illumina NextSeq 550 flow cell was used to sequence each immunoSEQ 96-well plate. The paper's processing steps were these. Because the immunoSEQ output included only junctional sequences and no quality scores, the filtering could not be the same as the filtering used for full-length reads. To assign V/J genes and CDR3, sequences were annotated against IMGT germline references using PyIR, a Python wrapper for IgBLAST v1.9. Any read was removed if the V/J assignment was weak (E-value above 1e-6), the CDR3 was missing, or the read contained stop codons, out-of-frame junctions, or ambiguous translated residues. A V3J clonotype was defined by an identical inferred V gene, J gene, and CDR3 amino acid sequence. Percentage overlap between repertoires was calculated by dividing the number of shared unique clonotypes by the size of the smaller repertoire. Repertoire richness was assessed with RTK rarefaction, the Chao1 estimator, and Recon v2.1 estimates of unobserved clonotypes. Generation probabilities for all TCRbeta clonotypes obtained by the gDNA method from four donors were computed using OLGA. Drawn from immuneACCESS, this table holds only the in-frame rearrangements with V and J called that TCRdb kept. Clones are partly lost; checked studies trace under half to an unresolved V gene and leave the rest unexplained. V and J calls and clone size are copied from that table; D and trimming were computed from the DNA. This sample lists 2,500,000 or so clones; under 95% were detected once. Approximately 0.37% of the sample is taken by the ten largest.

In the case of this clone: Its antigen is not yet known. The record has no base qualities; no much larger clone is one base away.

The paper as a whole reports these results and caveats: Only blood was sampled, and tissue TCR repertoires likely differ from those in blood. Compared with non-shared clonotypes, clonotypes shared by all four sorted-subset donors had higher generation probabilities. Pairwise subsampling led to the expectation that sequencing depth would affect the degree of clonotype sharing among donors. Naive subsets generally had larger estimated clonotype richness than memory subsets. Because the study included a small number of donors, the genetic and exposure-history diversity represented was limited. Across a handful of donors, about 4.5% of naive CD4, around 3.3% of naive CD8, under 2.5% of memory CD4, and about 0.4% of memory CD8 clonotypes were shared. Incomplete sequencing was indicated by rarefaction of sorted-subset datasets, despite the large sequencing depth.

Via the germline V gene, CDR1 is SGHTS and CDR2 YDEGEE. The CDR3, from cysteine to phenylalanine, totals 15 residues. Only the CDR3 portion is preserved as DNA: 45 bases, with reading frame beginning at the first base. Trimming costs V 2 bases and J 6 bases, and their ends lie 17 bases apart. The sequence links TRBV5-8 to TRBJ1-2, with the D segment identity uncertain. The sample taken for sequencing was naive CD4+ T cells from PBMCs. The cell subset or site label on this specimen signifies: CD45RA+ positively selected. This TCR was recovered from a man between 18 and 35 years old in good health. Some clones in this sample may be carry-over from other donors' samples. The CDR3 has the sequence CASSLNPRGDHGYTF. The nucleotides read TGTGCCAGCAGCTTAAACCCGCGGGGAGATCATGGCTACACCTTC. The CDR3, completed at both ends by the reference TRBV5-8 and TRBJ1-2 genes, gives the full variable domain EAGVTQSPTHLIKTRGQQATLRCSPISGHTSVYWYQQALGLGLQFLLWYDEGEERNRGNFPPRFSGRQFPNYSSELNVNALELEDSALYLCASSLNPRGDHGYTFGSGTRLTVV.